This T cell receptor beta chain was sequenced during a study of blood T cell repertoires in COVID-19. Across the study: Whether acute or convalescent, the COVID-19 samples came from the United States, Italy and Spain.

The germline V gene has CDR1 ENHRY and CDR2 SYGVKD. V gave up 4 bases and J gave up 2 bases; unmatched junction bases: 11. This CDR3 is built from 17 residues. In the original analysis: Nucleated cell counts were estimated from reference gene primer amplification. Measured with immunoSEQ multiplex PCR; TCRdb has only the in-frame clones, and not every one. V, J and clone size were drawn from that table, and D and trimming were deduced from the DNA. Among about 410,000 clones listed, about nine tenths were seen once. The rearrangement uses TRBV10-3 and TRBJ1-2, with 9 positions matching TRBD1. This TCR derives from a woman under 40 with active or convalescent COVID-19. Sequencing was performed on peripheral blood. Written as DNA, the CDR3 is TGTGCCATCAGTGGCTACGGGACAGGGCCCTTAAACTATGGCTACACCTTC. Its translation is CAISGYGTGPLNYGYTF.